Listed here is a single T cell receptor beta chain. Its antigen is not identified. At one end the junction does not follow the germline gene, possibly because of a read error. The sample comes from a study of tumor-infiltrating lymphocytes in primary liver carcinoma. Study-level background: Productive TCRbeta reads per sample were roughly 3.5 to 7.13 million, not differing by tissue.

Germline V gene sequence: CDR1 LGHNA, CDR2 YNFKEQ. This CDR3 is built from 18 residues. A constant-region primer primed TCR beta cDNA synthesis from about 0.45 ug of total RNA. A slightly modified ARM-PCR protocol with three nested multiplex PCR rounds produced these TCR beta libraries. Researchers ran the first two PCR rounds for roughly 10 cycles each with TRBV1-TRBV30 forward primers and a C-beta reverse primer. One entry per CDR3 protein results from TCRdb running MiXCR on the multiplex PCR reads. The repertoire holds roughly 100,000 distinct CDR3 sequences, with roughly 80% as singletons. Study-wide findings and caveats: Merely about 8-25% of top clones occurred in all five tumor regions.

Unsorted bulk tissue, about 19-30 mg of it, served as the source for co-extraction of RNA and DNA. The TCR originated in a man aged 35-49 years with primary liver carcinoma and hepatitis B virus infection. The chain couples TRBV4-2 to TRBJ2-1; the match to TRBD1 covers 7 bases. The sequenced material came from liver tumor tissue from sampling region 3. Subset noted: tumor region T3, left-lateral pole. CDR3 amino acids: CASSQDWRTGRVYNEEFF. The CDR3 coding sequence is TGTGCCAGCAGTCAAGATTGGAGGACAGGCAGAGTCTACAATGAGGAGTTCTTC.